The clone carrying this T cell receptor (beta chain) was counted between two and nine times. What it recognizes is unknown. Sample-barcoded 5' priming and a J-beta primer mix drove a second PCR of roughly 6 to 12 cycles. TCRdb itself ran the 5' RACE reads through MiXCR, one entry per CDR3 protein. Of roughly 1,500,000 distinct CDR3 sequences in the sample, 42% are singletons; the top ten hold roughly 7.9%. The source of the sample is a study of blood T cells in healthy people across ages. Study overall: Researchers report that template switching captured about one barcoded beta molecule per two T cells.

Study observations and caveats: Unsorted PBMCs ruled out conclusive naive versus antigen-experienced comparison.

Germline V gene data show CDR1 as DFQATT and CDR2 as SNEGSKA (reference sequence). With V trimmed by 6 bases and J by 2 bases, 6 bases remained unmatched. The CDR3 is 14 residues long. The sequencing sample was made of blood. The source of this sequence is a woman aged 18-29 years in good health. The genes are TRBV20-1 and TRBJ2-1; 8 bases line up with TRBD2. The chain's CDR3 is CSARGRGAYNEQFF. For the CDR3, the DNA is TGCAGTGCCCGCGGGCGGGGGGCCTACAATGAGCAGTTCTTC.